Below, 5 T cell receptor beta chains from the same sample are listed, as sequenced in a study of graft-versus-host responses after intestinal transplantation. Profiling relied on immunoSEQ multiplex PCR, and the TCRdb table lists in-frame clones only, not all of them. The sample shows about 25,000 clones, around 94% of them seen only once. The input for sequencing was PBMCs, taken approximately 32 days after intestinal transplant. These receptors originate from a human patient who received an intestinal transplant, so some T cells may come from the graft donor.

The chain recombines TRBV5-1 with TRBJ2-1, with 9 positions matching TRBD1. The CDR3 loop spans 15 amino acids. V shed 4 bases and J 2 bases; nucleotides not matched to a gene: 4. Germline V gene lookup returns CDR1 SGHRS and CDR2 YFSETQ. CDR3 in DNA: TGCGCCAGCAGCGGAGGGACAGGGCCCTACAATGAGCAGTTCTTC. It yields the protein CASSGGTGPYNEQFF.

The chain employs TRBV4-1 and TRBJ2-7; D uncertain. The V and J ends lost 1 base and 3 bases respectively, with 7 bases between them. The CDR3 extends over 13 amino acids. Looked up from germline, CDR1 is MGHRA and CDR2 is YSYEKL. Written as DNA, the CDR3 is TGCGCCAGCAGCCAAGTTTTCCTCTACGAGCAGTACTTC. Translated, it gives CASSQVFLYEQYF.

To note about this clone: At one end, the junction sequence differs from germline, possibly due to a read error. The chain combines TRBV18 with TRBJ1-1; unclear D gene. The CDR3 is made up of 13 amino acids. Germline values: CDR1 KGHSH, CDR2 LQKENI. The CDR3 DNA sequence: TGTGCCAGCTCATCACCCACGAACACTGAAGCTTTCTTT. Protein: CASSSPTNTEAFF.

The chain links TRBV27 to TRBJ2-1; perhaps D is TRBD1 or TRBD2 (5 bases each). The CDR3 spans 17 residues. In germline, CDR1 is MNHEY, CDR2 SMNVEV (reference sequence). Trimming removed 0 bases at V and 0 bases at J, with 12 bases between. The CDR3 DNA sequence: TGTGCCAGCAGTTTATCGAGGGACGCCTACTCCTACAATGAGCAGTTCTTC. It is translated as CASSLSRDAYSYNEQFF.

About this clone itself: Additional DNA sequences in this sample encode the identical CDR3. The J gene is TRBJ1-1, the V gene TRBV12-5; 10 nucleotides match TRBD1. Germline loops: CDR1 LGHNT, CDR2 FRNRAP. CDR3 length: 15 residues. V trimming: 5 bases; J trimming: 8 bases; junction bases outside the gene matches: 11. The CDR3 DNA reads TGTGCTAGTGGTCCGACCCAGACAGGGGGCGAAGAAGCTTTCTTT. This codes for CASGPTQTGGEEAFF.